This T cell receptor (beta chain) stems from a study of blood T cell repertoires in COVID-19. At the level of the study: Collection of acute and convalescent COVID-19 samples took place in the United States, Italy and Spain. The cDNA or gDNA used as material had been derived from T cells, B-cell-depleted T cells, or PBMCs.

Individuals drawn from approximately 26 US areas were roughly 18 to 95 years old. Clinical histories supplied by participants themselves formed the basis of cohort assignment. The germline CDR1 and CDR2 sequences are SGHAT and FQNNGV. The CDR3 spans 13 residues. V lost 3 bases, J lost 5 bases, and 7 bases lay in between. Assay: immunoSEQ multiplex PCR; the TCRdb copy retains only in-frame clones and omits some. Of around 280,000 clones in the sample, around 86% were seen once. This TCR came from a woman aged 40-49 years who had recovered from COVID-19. V gene TRBV11-2 combines with J gene TRBJ2-2; D possibly corresponds to TRBD2 (5 bases). Sequenced sample: PBMCs or T cells enriched from blood (not recorded which). CDR3 protein: CASSLRVTGELFF. In DNA, the CDR3 is TGTGCCAGCAGCTTGAGGGTAACCGGGGAGCTGTTTTTT.